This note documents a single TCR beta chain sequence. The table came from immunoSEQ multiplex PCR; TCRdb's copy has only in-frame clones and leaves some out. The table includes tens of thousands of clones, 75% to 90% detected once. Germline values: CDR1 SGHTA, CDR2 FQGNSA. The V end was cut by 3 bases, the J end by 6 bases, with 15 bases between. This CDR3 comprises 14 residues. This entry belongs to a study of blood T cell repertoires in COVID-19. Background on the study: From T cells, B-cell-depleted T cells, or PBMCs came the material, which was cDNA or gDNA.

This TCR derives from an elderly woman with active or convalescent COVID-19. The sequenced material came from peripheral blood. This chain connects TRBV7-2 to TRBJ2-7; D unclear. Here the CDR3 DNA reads TGTGCCAGCAGCTTTACCCCTACTGAGAGCGAGCAGTACTTC. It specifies CASSFTPTESEQYF.